The 8 T cell receptor beta chains listed next were all sequenced from one sample in a study of blood T cell repertoires in COVID-19. Measured with immunoSEQ multiplex PCR; TCRdb has only the in-frame clones, and not every one. This sample has about 190,000 clones, with around 84% found just once. Sequencing was carried out using peripheral blood. These receptor sequences come from a man aged 30 to 39 with active or convalescent COVID-19.

The chain employs TRBV6-5 and TRBJ2-7; the match to TRBD2 covers 7 bases. The CDR3 loop spans 15 amino acids. V was clipped by 9 bases and J by 2 bases; unmatched bases: 13. Germline V CDR1 and CDR2: MNHEY, SVGAGI. CDR3 coding DNA: TGTGCCAGTACCCTGGGAGGGCAGGGCGCCTACGAGCAGTACGTC. Its protein product is CASTLGGQGAYEQYV.

The CDR3 region is CASSPGNLPEQYV. In nucleotides, the CDR3 is TGTGCCAGCAGCCCAGGGAACCTCCCCGAGCAGTACGTC. The rearrangement uses TRBV7-9 and TRBJ2-7, with D possibly being TRBD1 (5 bases). The CDR3 totals 13 residues. Germline CDR1 is SEHNR and CDR2 is FQNEAQ (reference sequence). Trimming left V 5 bases short and J 6 bases short, with 14 bases between.

Comments on this clone: Other DNA variants within this sample encode the same CDR3. This sequence joins TRBV30 and TRBJ1-1, with 7 bases that match TRBD1. This CDR3 has 13 residues. Germline CDR1 reads GTSNPN; CDR2 reads SVGIG (reference sequence). V gave up 1 base and J gave up 2 bases; unmatched junction bases: 1. The DNA of the CDR3 is TGTGCCTGGAGTGGACAGGGCAACACTGAAGCTTTCTTT. The encoded protein is CAWSGQGNTEAFF.

V usage is TRBV2 and J usage is TRBJ1-2, with D perhaps TRBD1 (5 bases). There are 12 residues in the CDR3. Trimming stripped 8 bases from V and 5 bases from J, with 12 bases between. Germline V gene data show CDR1 as SNHLY and CDR2 as FYNNEI. CDR3 protein: CASGTGRYGYTF. The CDR3 bases are TGTGCCAGCGGTACAGGACGATATGGCTACACCTTC.

Only one count was recorded for this clone. The chain recombines TRBV5-1 with TRBJ1-1, with D possibly matching TRBD1 (6 bases). This CDR3 region has 15 residues. Per the germline V gene, CDR1 is SGHRS and CDR2 is YFSETQ. V lost 3 bases and J 0 bases, leaving 12 bases between the germline ends. Written as DNA, the CDR3 is TGCGCCAGCAGCTCCCGACAGGACATGAACACTGAAGCTTTCTTT. Its protein product is CASSSRQDMNTEAFF. The whole variable domain, remainder taken from reference TRBV5-1 and TRBJ1-1, is KAGVTQTPRYLIKTRGQQVTLSCSPISGHRSVSWYQQTPGQGLQFLFEYFSETQRNKGNFPGRFSGRQFSNSRSEMNVSTLELGDSALYLCASSSRQDMNTEAFFGQGTRLTVV.

This clone was observed a few times. This rearrangement joins TRBV28 to TRBJ1-1; 7 positions agree with TRBD1. Germline CDR1 and CDR2: MDHEN and SYDVKM. CDR3 size: 16 residues. The junction had 11 bases not matched to a gene; V was cut back by 2 bases and J by 5 bases. DNA of the CDR3: TGTGCCAGCAGTTTAACCCCACACAGGGGTAAGACTGAAGCTTTCTTT. Its translation is CASSLTPHRGKTEAFF.

V and J are TRBV6-5 and TRBJ1-1; D may be TRBD1 (5 bases). The germline V gene encodes CDR1 MNHEY and CDR2 SVGAGI. V was shortened by 2 bases and J by 4 bases, with 14 bases between the two germline ends. This CDR3 has 15 amino acids. The CDR3 DNA reads TGTGCCAGCAGTTACACGCCAGGGCTGAGCACTGAAGCTTTCTTT. It encodes CASSYTPGLSTEAFF.

The chain joins TRBV25-1 to TRBJ1-6, with 7 bases matching TRBD1. This CDR3 is built from 14 residues. CDR1 and CDR2 (germline): MGHDK, SYGVNS. The V segment lost 4 bases and the J segment 7 bases; nucleotides outside the gene matches: 4. The CDR3 region is CASSGTGGNSPLHF. In DNA form, the CDR3 reads TGTGCCAGCAGTGGGACAGGAGGGAATTCACCCCTCCACTTT.